This T cell receptor (beta chain) was sequenced for a study of T-cell memory formation after mild COVID-19. TCRdb re-analysed the 5' RACE reads in MiXCR, keeping a single row per CDR3 protein. Of about 430,000 distinct CDR3 sequences listed, approximately 19% are singletons. This clonotype was sampled from a man between 18 and 35 years old who had mild COVID-19 (a few samples of this study predate the infection). Cell type and time point are not known. Sequencing used PBMCs or a T cell subset sorted from them (not recorded which).

The DNA for the CDR3 is TGTGCCAGCACCAGGGGTTCAGAAGCTTTCTTT. It yields the protein CASTRGSEAFF. This chain connects TRBV6-1 to TRBJ1-1; D is possibly TRBD1 (6 bases). The V gene lost 7 bases and the J gene lost 8 bases, with 11 bases spanning the gap. CDR3 length equals 11 residues. Germline CDR1 MNHNS, CDR2 SASEGT.